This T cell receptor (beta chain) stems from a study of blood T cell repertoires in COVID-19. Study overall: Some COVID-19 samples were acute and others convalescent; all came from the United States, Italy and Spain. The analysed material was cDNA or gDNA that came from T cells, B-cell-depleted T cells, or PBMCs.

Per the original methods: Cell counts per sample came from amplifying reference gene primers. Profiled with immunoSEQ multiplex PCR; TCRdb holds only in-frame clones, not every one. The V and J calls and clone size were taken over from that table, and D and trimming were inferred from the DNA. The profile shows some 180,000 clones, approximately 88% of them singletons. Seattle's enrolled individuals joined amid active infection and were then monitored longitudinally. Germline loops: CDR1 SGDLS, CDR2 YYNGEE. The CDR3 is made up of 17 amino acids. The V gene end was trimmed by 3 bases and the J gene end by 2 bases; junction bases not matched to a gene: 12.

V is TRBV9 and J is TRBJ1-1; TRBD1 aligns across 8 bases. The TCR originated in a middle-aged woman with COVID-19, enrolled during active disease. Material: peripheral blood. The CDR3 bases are TGTGCCAGCAGCGGGGACAGGTCCTCAGGGGCTAACACTGAAGCTTTCTTT. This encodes CASSGDRSSGANTEAFF.